This T cell receptor beta chain was recovered during a study of PD-L1 blockade in urothelial cancer. The repertoire was sequenced with immunoSEQ multiplex PCR; TCRdb's copy has only in-frame clones and lacks some. The table records approximately 45,000 clones, 80% to 85% of them present only once. The ends were cut back, 5 bases at V and 1 base at J, with 12 bases in the middle. CDR1 is MNHNS, CDR2 SASEGT, per germline. The CDR3 length is 15 residues. Specified time point: pretreatment peripheral blood. This receptor was identified in a man aged 45-60 years with urothelial cancer. The starting material was PBMCs, obtained around atezolizumab (anti-PD-L1) treatment. The chain is built from TRBV6-1 and TRBJ1-5; D gene unclear. The CDR3 loop is CASSTLTGSNQPQHF. As DNA, the CDR3 is TGTGCCAGCAGTACCCTCACCGGGAGCAATCAGCCCCAGCATTTT.